These 27 T cell receptor beta chains share one sample of origin, sequenced in a study of blood T cell repertoires in COVID-19 (TCRdb year 2020). The library was generated by the immunoSEQ multiplex PCR assay. As stored in TCRdb, this immuneACCESS dataset retains in-frame rearrangements with V and J assigned. A fraction of the clones does not appear; measured against another copy, unresolved V genes explain less than half of the discrepancy, and the remainder lacks a known reason. Across this sample there are 290,000 or so clones, with roughly nine tenths seen only once. The ten largest make up about 2% of the sample. Specimen: peripheral blood. The receptors here all came from a woman in her thirties with COVID-19, enrolled during active disease.

V usage is TRBV6-6 and J usage is TRBJ2-6; possibly TRBD2 for D (6 bases). The CDR3 runs to 17 residues. V lost 5 bases to trimming and J lost 2 bases, with 16 bases between them. CDR1 is MNHNY and CDR2 is SVGAGI in the germline V gene (reference sequence). In nucleotides, the CDR3 is TGTGCCAGCAGTCACCGACAGACTAGTGCTGGGGCCAACGTCCTGACTTTC. Protein: CASSHRQTSAGANVLTF.

This CDR3 is CAISGLAGRGQVETQYF. For the CDR3, the DNA is TGTGCCATCTCCGGACTAGCGGGAAGGGGGCAGGTAGAGACCCAGTACTTC. The chain couples TRBV10-3 to TRBJ2-5; 12 positions agree with TRBD2. This CDR3 is 17 amino acids long. After removal of 8 bases from V and 4 bases from J, the junction contained 14 bases not matched to a gene. Per germline, CDR1 ENHRY and CDR2 SYGVKD.

This sequence joins TRBV6-5 and TRBJ1-2; the match to TRBD1 covers 7 bases. The CDR3 covers 14 residues. V gave up 11 bases and J gave up 8 bases; unmatched junction bases: 17. Germline-derived CDR1 and CDR2 are MNHEY and SVGAGI. CDR3 coding DNA: TGTGCCGCGCTGACGAAGGGGGCAGGAGGGGGCTACACCTTC. Its translation: CAALTKGAGGGYTF.

This clone has more than one count but fewer than ten. This sequence joins TRBV19 and TRBJ1-1, with 11 bases aligning to TRBD1. V was pared by 7 bases and J by 6 bases, with 10 bases of the junction left unmatched. Looked up from germline, CDR1 is LNHDA and CDR2 is SQIVND (reference sequence). The CDR3 is made up of 15 amino acids. The CDR3: CASTLRTGGGSEAFF. The CDR3 coding sequence is TGTGCCAGTACCCTACGGACAGGGGGCGGCTCTGAAGCTTTCTTT.

This clone was detected a few times. The chain is built from TRBV14 and TRBJ2-3, with 8 bases identical to TRBD2. Looked up from germline, CDR1 is SGHDN and CDR2 is FVKESK. CDR3 length equals 15 residues. Trimming took 4 bases from V and 3 from J; bases not matched to a gene: 6. The CDR3 region is CASSRQLAATDTQYF. The DNA of the CDR3 is TGTGCCAGCAGCCGCCAACTAGCGGCGACAGATACGCAGTATTTT.

This chain joins TRBV6-5 and TRBJ1-4; 9 positions match TRBD1. The CDR3 is made up of 15 amino acids. V trimming: 6 bases; J trimming: 8 bases; junction bases outside the gene matches: 10. The germline CDR1 and CDR2 sequences are MNHEY and SVGAGI. CDR3 in amino acids: CASSRQRQGGEKLFF. Written as DNA, the CDR3 is TGTGCCAGCAGCAGACAAAGACAGGGGGGGGAAAAACTGTTTTTT.

V and J are TRBV7-2 and TRBJ2-1, with 8 bases identical to TRBD2. The CDR3 extends over 15 amino acids. The junction had 2 bases not matched to a gene; V was cut back by 1 base and J by 3 bases. Germline assignment: CDR1 SGHTA and CDR2 FQGNSA. The chain's CDR3 is CASSLESGSYNEQFF. The CDR3 DNA follows: TGTGCCAGCAGCTTAGAAAGCGGGAGCTACAATGAGCAGTTCTTC.

The rearrangement links TRBV30 to TRBJ2-1; no definite D call. With 4 bases removed from V and 6 bases from J, the gap between germline ends came to 13 bases. The CDR3 totals 13 residues. Germline CDR1 is GTSNPN and CDR2 is SVGIG (reference sequence). The CDR3 loop is CAWKARLSNEQFF. In nucleotides, the CDR3 is TGTGCCTGGAAGGCGAGACTGAGCAATGAGCAGTTCTTC.

J is TRBJ2-1 and V is TRBV25-1, with TRBD1 matching over 8 bases. V shed 1 base, J shed 9 bases, and the junction held 8 bases outside the gene matches. CDR1 and CDR2 from the germline V gene are MGHDK and SYGVNS. CDR3 length: 15 amino acids. The CDR3 DNA reads as TGTGCCAGCAGTGAATCGGGGCAGGGGGCTACTGAGCAGTTCTTC. This codes for CASSESGQGATEQFF. The variable domain in full, completed from reference TRBV25-1 and TRBJ2-1, reads EADIYQTPRYLVIGTGKKITLECSQTMGHDKMYWYQQDPGMELHLIHYSYGVNSTEKGDLSSESTVSRIRTEHFPLTLESARPSHTSQYLCASSESGQGATEQFFGPGTRLTVL.

This chain joins TRBV7-9 and TRBJ1-2; D is uncertain. The CDR3 covers 12 residues. V was pared by 5 bases and J by 5 bases, with 9 bases between. From germline, CDR1 is SEHNR and CDR2 FQNEAQ (reference sequence). CDR3 sequence reads: CASSKDLYGYTF. CDR3 DNA: TGTGCCAGCAGCAAGGACTTATATGGCTACACCTTC.

V is TRBV24-1 and J is TRBJ2-7; the D gene is possibly TRBD1 (6 bases). CDR1 is KGHDR and CDR2 is SFDVKD in the germline V gene. This CDR3 spans 12 amino acids. V lost 4 bases and J lost 7, with 10 bases in between. Here the CDR3 reads CATSEGTLEQYF. The CDR3 nucleotides are TGTGCCACCAGTGAGGGGACATTAGAGCAGTACTTC.

This clone was detected only a few times. The J gene is TRBJ2-1, the V gene TRBV24-1, with 7 bases identical to TRBD1. Germline V CDR1 and CDR2: KGHDR, SFDVKD. Trimming took 5 bases from V and 7 from J; bases not matched to a gene: 16. CDR3 length: 17 residues. The CDR3 here is CATSGLDRARSINEQFF. Written as DNA, the CDR3 is TGTGCCACCAGTGGCCTAGACAGGGCCCGAAGCATAAATGAGCAGTTCTTC.

The chain has TRBV30 and TRBJ1-1, with D perhaps matching TRBD1 (6 bases). The germline V gene encodes CDR1 GTSNPN and CDR2 SVGIG (reference sequence). CDR3 length: 13 amino acids. V lost 2 bases, J lost 1 base, and 8 bases lay in between. CDR3 sequence reads: CAWSQGRNTEAFF. CDR3 sequence (DNA): TGTGCCTGGAGTCAGGGGCGGAACACTGAAGCTTTCTTT.

The CDR3 DNA reads as TGTGCCATCAGCAGGACAGGGGGTTCCCACGAGCAGTACTTC. Encoded protein: CAISRTGGSHEQYF. The rearrangement uses TRBV10-3 and TRBJ2-7, with 10 bases that match TRBD1. Trimming took 6 bases from V and 5 from J; bases not matched to a gene: 7. The germline gives CDR1 ENHRY, CDR2 SYGVKD. The CDR3 covers 14 residues.

This clone was picked up one time. The V and J genes are TRBV3-1 (or the pseudogene TRBV3-2) and TRBJ1-4, with D perhaps matching TRBD1 (6 bases). Germline V CDR1 and CDR2: LGHDT, YNNKEL (reference sequence). The CDR3 runs to 15 residues. V dropped 0 bases and J dropped 2 bases, with 7 bases sitting between them. The CDR3 loop is CASSQEGATNEKLFF. In nucleotides, the CDR3 is TGTGCCAGCAGCCAAGAGGGGGCGACTAATGAAAAACTGTTTTTT.

To note about this clone: The junction shows a germline mismatch at one end, possibly a read error. This chain uses TRBV10-1 with TRBJ1-1; D call uncertain. CDR1 and CDR2 (germline): WNHNN, SYGVQD (reference sequence). The CDR3 is made up of 13 amino acids. The CDR3 reads CASSEGGQLIPYF. Written as DNA, the CDR3 is TGCGCCAGCAGTGAAGGCGGCCAACTCATTCCCTACTTT.

The chain carries TRBV11-2 and TRBJ1-6; 9 nucleotides align to TRBD1. Germline values: CDR1 SGHAT, CDR2 FQNNGV. Trimming at V came to 4 bases and at J to 7 bases, leaving 8 bases not matched to a gene. This CDR3 has 16 amino acids. The CDR3 reads CASSSDRGFENSPLHF. Here the CDR3 DNA reads TGTGCCAGCAGCTCGGACAGGGGATTCGAGAATTCACCCCTCCACTTT.

The V and J genes are TRBV14 and TRBJ2-7; D is perhaps TRBD2 (5 bases). This CDR3 has 17 residues. Trimming cost V 0 bases and J 0 bases, with 15 bases left between them. Germline CDR1 and CDR2: SGHDN and FVKESK. The CDR3 reads CASSQERAGVYSYEQYF. CDR3 coding DNA: TGTGCCAGCAGCCAAGAGAGGGCCGGCGTTTACTCCTACGAGCAGTACTTC.

The chain has TRBV11-2 and TRBJ1-4; 7 bases match TRBD1. The junction had 6 bases not matched to a gene; V was cut back by 5 bases and J by 3 bases. The CDR3 sequence is 15 residues long. Germline CDR1 is SGHAT and CDR2 is FQNNGV. The CDR3, as DNA: TGTGCCAGCAGCCTTGGCGACAGGGCTAATGAAAAACTGTTTTTT. It specifies CASSLGDRANEKLFF.

The chain employs TRBV27 and TRBJ2-7, with 8 bases lining up with TRBD1. The CDR3 has 18 amino acids. CDR1 and CDR2 (germline): MNHEY, SMNVEV (reference sequence). J lost 0 bases, V lost 5 bases, and 15 bases had no gene match. CDR3 sequence reads: CASSLKASGQVSSYEQYF. DNA for the CDR3: TGTGCCAGCAGTCTAAAAGCCTCGGGACAGGTGAGCTCCTACGAGCAGTACTTC.

The rearrangement uses TRBV4-1 and TRBJ2-3, with 8 positions matching TRBD2. CDR3 length: 16 residues. CDR1 and CDR2 (germline): MGHRA, YSYEKL. V lost 2 bases to trimming and J lost 4 bases; unmatched junction nucleotides: 8. CDR3 amino acids: CASSQIGTSLADTQYF. The CDR3 coding sequence is TGCGCCAGCAGCCAAATCGGGACTAGTCTGGCAGATACGCAGTATTTT.

A remark on this clone: The junction departs from the called germline gene at one end, perhaps through a read error. The chain carries TRBV10-3 and TRBJ1-5; D perhaps matches TRBD1 (5 bases). This CDR3 is built from 21 residues. Germline V gene sequence: CDR1 ENHRY, CDR2 SYGVKD. CDR3 sequence: CALSPYSQPIQGNTGNQPQHF. As DNA, the CDR3 is TGTGCCCTCAGCCCCTATTCACAACCTATTCAGGGTAATACAGGCAATCAGCCCCAGCATTTT.

The chain links TRBV4-1 to TRBJ1-2; D is undetermined. Per germline, CDR1 MGHRA and CDR2 YSYEKL. The CDR3 sequence is 14 residues long. Deletions cut 4 bases from V and 6 bases from J, with 15 bases between. CDR3 loop: CASSPLIKEDGYTF. In DNA form, the CDR3 reads TGCGCCAGCAGCCCCTTAATCAAAGAGGATGGCTACACCTTC.

The V and J genes are TRBV5-1 and TRBJ2-3; D remains ambiguous. V lost 2 bases and J 5 bases, leaving 6 bases between the germline ends. CDR3 length equals 12 residues. Germline CDR1 and CDR2: SGHRS and YFSETQ. The CDR3 coding sequence is TGCGCCAGCAGCTTATTAGAAGATACGCAGTATTTT. As protein: CASSLLEDTQYF.

The CDR3, as DNA: TGTGCCAGTAGTATAGGCAACAGGGGTTTAGGCGGGGAGCTGTTTTTT. Protein sequence: CASSIGNRGLGGELFF. The chain uses TRBV19 and TRBJ2-2; 7 bases agree with TRBD1. Germline CDR1 is LNHDA and CDR2 is SQIVND (reference sequence). Trimming removed 1 base from V and 7 bases from J; junction bases left unmatched: 9. The CDR3 extends over 16 amino acids.

V and J are TRBV9 and TRBJ2-5, with 10 bases fitting TRBD1. Germline loops: CDR1 SGDLS, CDR2 YYNGEE. V lost 4 bases, J lost 4 bases, and 4 bases stayed unmatched. The CDR3 spans 14 residues. CDR3 protein: CASSTRTGGETQYF. DNA of the CDR3: TGTGCCAGCAGCACGCGGACAGGGGGAGAGACCCAGTACTTC.

The V gene is TRBV19, the J gene TRBJ1-2; D remains unclear. Trimming cost V 3 bases and J 5 bases, with 19 bases left between them. The CDR3 extends over 16 amino acids. The germline gives CDR1 LNHDA, CDR2 SQIVND (reference sequence). CDR3 loop: CASSIEAEGPTYGYTF. In DNA form, the CDR3 reads TGTGCCAGTAGTATTGAGGCGGAAGGCCCGACTTATGGCTACACCTTC.